Following are 6 T cell receptor beta chains from one sample sequenced in a study of identical twins' blood T cells. One entry per CDR3 protein, called by TCRdb with MiXCR from the 5' RACE reads. Among 350,000 to 400,000 distinct CDR3 sequences, more than 25% were seen once, and the ten largest hold about 6%. Sequenced input: PBMCs. The source of these receptors is a woman between 18 and 50 years old in good health.

The chain recombines TRBV6-2 or TRBV6-3 with TRBJ1-4; the D is unclear. Germline values: CDR1 MNHEY, CDR2 SVGEGT. The CDR3 runs to 14 residues. V gave up 0 bases and J gave up 7 bases, with 9 bases separating them. In DNA form, the CDR3 reads TGTGCCAGCAGTTACTCACCTCCAGTTGAAAAACTGTTTTTT. It encodes CASSYSPPVEKLFF.

The chain has TRBV7-9 and TRBJ2-1, with 7 bases matching TRBD2. The CDR3 is made up of 16 amino acids. V gave up 4 bases and J gave up 0 bases; unmatched junction bases: 6. Germline values: CDR1 SEHNR, CDR2 FQNEAQ (reference sequence). The CDR3 bases are TGTGCCAGCAGCTCAAGCGGGGTCAGCTCCTACAATGAGCAGTTCTTC. Its protein product is CASSSSGVSSYNEQFF. The variable domain in full, completed from reference TRBV7-9 and TRBJ2-1, reads DTGVSQNPRHKITKRGQNVTFRCDPISEHNRLYWYRQTLGQGPEFLTYFQNEAQLEKSRLLSDRFSAERPKGSFSTLEIQRTEQGDSAMYLCASSSSGVSSYNEQFFGPGTRLTVL.

The chain links TRBV29-1 to TRBJ1-1; 10 nucleotides line up with TRBD1. The CDR3 length is 12 residues. Trimming cost V 3 bases and J 10 bases; bases outside gene matches: 5. Germline V gene lookup returns CDR1 SQVTM and CDR2 ANQGSEA. CDR3: CSVEEGTGVAFF. The CDR3 DNA reads TGCAGCGTTGAGGAGGGGACAGGGGTAGCTTTCTTT.

This clonotype appeared a few times. The chain uses TRBV11-2 and TRBJ2-7, with D possibly being TRBD1 or TRBD2 (5 bases each). The CDR3 has 16 residues. V lost 5 bases and J lost 5, with 22 bases in between. Per the germline V gene, CDR1 is SGHAT and CDR2 is FQNNGV. Written as DNA, the CDR3 is TGTGCCAGCAGCCCTACGGGGCCGAAACATTTCCACGAGCAGTACTTC. It translates to CASSPTGPKHFHEQYF.

This clonotype has at least ten counts. This sequence joins TRBV10-3 and TRBJ2-1, with TRBD1 as a possible D gene (5 bases). Deletions cut 1 base from V and 8 bases from J, with 12 bases between. Germline V CDR1 and CDR2: ENHRY, SYGVKD. CDR3 size: 14 residues. CDR3 sequence (DNA): TGTGCCATCAGTGAGTTCCGACAAGGGGATGAGCAGTTCTTC. Protein: CAISEFRQGDEQFF.

Notes on this clonotype: Germline is not matched at one junction end, which may reflect a read error. V gene TRBV30 combines with J gene TRBJ2-3; D unclear. CDR1 GTSNPN and CDR2 SVGIG come from the germline V gene (reference sequence). The CDR3 totals 16 residues. CDR3 nucleotides: TGTGCCTGGAGTGTAGGGCGGTTTCCCACGTTAGATACGCGGTATTTT. It translates to CAWSVGRFPTLDTRYF.